The 21 T cell receptor beta chains listed next were all sequenced from one sample in a study of shared clonotypes between healthy human individuals (dated by TCRdb to 2018 to 2020). For the CD8 naive samples, CD45RO-negative cells were positively selected for CCR7, yielding a CD45RA+CCR7+ population from which TemRA cells were excluded. Library prep was done by the immunoSEQ multiplex PCR assay. TCRdb mirrors the immuneACCESS table, restricted to in-frame sequences. Some clones are absent from its copies; in checked studies, under half trace to an unresolved V gene, and the reason for the others is unknown. This sample lists about 680,000 clones; around 92% were detected once. Approximately 24% of the sample belongs to the ten largest clones. Sample: naive CD8+ T cells sorted from blood. What the cell subset or site label conveys for this sample: CD45RA+CCR7+. These receptors all stem from a young man in good health.

The V and J genes are TRBV7-6 and TRBJ1-5; no definite D call. V lost 5 bases and J 0 bases, leaving 5 bases between the germline ends. Germline loops: CDR1 SGHVS, CDR2 FNYEAQ. CDR3 length equals 13 residues. CDR3: CASSINSNQPQHF. In DNA form, the CDR3 reads TGTGCCAGCAGCATTAATAGCAATCAGCCCCAGCATTTT.

The rearrangement joins TRBV7-2 to TRBJ2-2, with 8 positions matching TRBD1. The CDR3 is 17 amino acids. Germline CDR1 SGHTA, CDR2 FQGNSA. Germline trimming cut 5 bases from V and 0 bases from J; bases unmatched to any gene: 8. The CDR3 DNA reads as TGTGCCAGCAGCATATCCGAGACAGGGGCGAACACCGGGGAGCTGTTTTTT. This sequence encodes CASSISETGANTGELFF.

This chain connects TRBV10-3 to TRBJ2-1; 8 nucleotides agree with TRBD1. Germline loops: CDR1 ENHRY, CDR2 SYGVKD. V shed 4 bases and J 4 bases; nucleotides not matched to a gene: 12. CDR3 length: 17 amino acids. The CDR3 loop reads CAISVPLDRGNYNEQFF. CDR3 DNA: TGTGCCATCAGTGTTCCCCTCGACAGGGGCAATTACAATGAGCAGTTCTTC.

The chain is built from TRBV7-2 and TRBJ2-1; TRBD2 matches 7 bases. This CDR3 has 17 residues. Germline assignment: CDR1 SGHTA and CDR2 FQGNSA. After removal of 5 bases from V and 8 bases from J, the junction contained 18 bases not matched to a gene. The CDR3 here is CASSIRRPISGWHEQFF. The DNA of the CDR3 is TGTGCCAGCAGCATACGACGGCCCATTAGCGGGTGGCATGAGCAGTTCTTC. The full variable domain, with the rest looked up from reference TRBV7-2 and TRBJ2-1, is GAGVSQSPSNKVTEKGKDVELRCDPISGHTALYWYRQSLGQGLEFLIYFQGNSAPDKSGLPSDRFSAERTGGSVSTLTIQRTQQEDSAVYLCASSIRRPISGWHEQFFGPGTRLTVL.

This clone was found once. The chain uses TRBV7-8 and TRBJ1-1; 10 nucleotides align to TRBD1. The germline V gene encodes CDR1 SGHVS and CDR2 FQNEAQ. This CDR3 comprises 16 residues. V gave up 5 bases and J gave up 8 bases; unmatched junction bases: 14. CDR3 DNA: TGTGCCAGCAGCGCATCGACAGGGGGCCCAGGACGAGAAGCTTTCTTT. Protein product: CASSASTGGPGREAFF. Full variable domain (outside the CDR3, taken from reference TRBV7-8 and TRBJ1-1): GAGVSQSPRYKVAKRGQDVALRCDPISGHVSLFWYQQALGQGPEFLTYFQNEAQLDKSGLPSDRFFAERPEGSVSTLKIQRTQQEDSAVYLCASSASTGGPGREAFFGQGTRLTVV.

DNA for the CDR3: TGTGCCAGTAGTATGGGCCAGGGGTACCAAGAGACCCAGTACTTC. Translation gives CASSMGQGYQETQYF. The V gene is TRBV19, the J gene TRBJ2-5; D may be TRBD1 (6 bases). V lost 3 bases, J lost 0 bases, and 11 bases lay in between. Germline CDR1 LNHDA, CDR2 SQIVND (reference sequence). The CDR3 length is 15 residues.

This chain connects TRBV27 to TRBJ2-1, with a tentative D call TRBD1 (6 bases). The CDR3 covers 16 residues. The germline V gene encodes CDR1 MNHEY and CDR2 SMNVEV (reference sequence). Trimming cost V 0 bases and J 4 bases, with 13 bases left between them. The CDR3 bases are TGTGCCAGCAGTTTATCGCCAGGGGTAGGGTACAATGAGCAGTTCTTC. This codes for CASSLSPGVGYNEQFF.

The chain employs TRBV21-1 and TRBJ1-4. TRBV21-1 constitutes a pseudogene. The length of the CDR3 is 12 residues. The CDR3 nucleotides read TGTGCCAGCAGCACTACGGGTGAAAAACTGTTTTTT. It codes for CASSTTGEKLFF.

The rearrangement links TRBV11-2 to TRBJ2-2; no reliable D call. CDR3 length equals 11 residues. With 6 bases removed from V and 4 bases from J, the gap between germline ends came to 3 bases. Germline CDR1 reads SGHAT; CDR2 reads FQNNGV. CDR3 DNA sequence: TGTGCCAGCAGAAGCACCGGGGAGCTGTTTTTT. Its translation: CASRSTGELFF.

V and J are TRBV5-4 and TRBJ2-2, with 8 bases that match TRBD2. The CDR3 loop spans 16 amino acids. The J segment lost 7 bases and the V segment lost 9 bases, leaving 17 bases of the junction unmatched. Germline-derived CDR1 and CDR2 are SGHNT and YYREEE (reference sequence). The CDR3 sequence: CAISPPGTRSVGELFF. DNA of the CDR3: TGTGCCATTTCCCCCCCCGGGACTAGGTCGGTCGGGGAGCTGTTTTTT.

The CDR3 spells CASSLNLHEINEQFF. The CDR3 coding sequence is TGTGCCAGCAGCTTAAATTTGCACGAAATTAATGAGCAGTTCTTC. The rearrangement uses TRBV7-2 and TRBJ2-1; no reliable D call. CDR1 SGHTA and CDR2 FQGNSA come from the germline V gene. V was clipped by 2 bases and J by 7 bases, with 15 bases between them. The CDR3 is made up of 15 amino acids.

The rearrangement joins TRBV15 to TRBJ2-3, with TRBD1 identical over 9 bases. Germline trimming cut 5 bases from V and 3 bases from J; bases unmatched to any gene: 6. Germline CDR1 reads LNHNV; CDR2 reads YYDKDF (reference sequence). The CDR3 runs 15 residues. The CDR3 bases are TGTGCCACCAGCGCCGGACAGGGGTCAACAGATACGCAGTATTTT. Encoded protein: CATSAGQGSTDTQYF.

The CDR3 loop is CASSGIGDEQYF. The CDR3 DNA reads as TGTGCCAGCAGCGGTATCGGGGACGAGCAGTACTTC. The chain uses TRBV11-2 and TRBJ2-7; D is possibly TRBD2 (5 bases). The V end lost 5 bases, the J end lost 5 bases, and 10 bases lay between the germline ends. Germline V lookup: CDR1 SGHAT, CDR2 FQNNGV. This CDR3 region has 12 residues.

This clone came up once. V and J are TRBV7-9 and TRBJ1-2, with a possible D match to TRBD1 (5 bases). The germline CDR1 and CDR2 sequences are SEHNR and FQNEAQ (reference sequence). CDR3 length equals 15 residues. V dropped 0 bases and J dropped 8 bases, with 16 bases sitting between them. CDR3 region: CASSLARPQVGGYTF. CDR3 DNA: TGTGCCAGCAGCTTAGCGCGACCACAGGTCGGGGGCTACACCTTC.

The CDR3 DNA follows: TGTGCCAGCAGCCCTTTGCGGGGAAACTCCTACGAGCAGTACTTC. This gives the protein CASSPLRGNSYEQYF. The chain combines TRBV7-9 with TRBJ2-7; the D gene is possibly TRBD2 (6 bases). Germline CDR1 is SEHNR and CDR2 is FQNEAQ (reference sequence). CDR3 length: 15 amino acids. V lost 5 bases to trimming and J lost 0 bases, with 14 bases between them.

The chain carries TRBV2 and TRBJ2-7, with TRBD2 matching over 12 bases. V gave up 10 bases and J gave up 0 bases; unmatched junction bases: 4. This CDR3 is built from 14 residues. From germline, CDR1 is SNHLY and CDR2 FYNNEI. CDR3 protein: CATGTSGSSYEQYF. DNA for the CDR3: TGTGCCACTGGGACTAGCGGGTCCTCCTACGAGCAGTACTTC.

This chain joins TRBV13 and TRBJ2-2; 12 bases agree with TRBD2. V trimming: 5 bases; J trimming: 6 bases; junction bases outside the gene matches: 7. Germline-derived CDR1 and CDR2 are PRHDT and FYEKMQ (reference sequence). The CDR3 totals 16 residues. CDR3: CASSLGLAGPAGELFF. The CDR3 DNA is TGTGCCAGCAGCCTCGGACTAGCGGGGCCGGCCGGGGAGCTGTTTTTT. The entire variable domain, with the rest obtained from reference TRBV13 and TRBJ2-2, is as follows: AAGVIQSPRHLIKEKRETATLKCYPIPRHDTVYWYQQGPGQDPQFLISFYEKMQSDKGSIPDRFSAQQFSDYHSELNMSSLELGDSALYFCASSLGLAGPAGELFFGEGSRLTVL.

The chain links TRBV6-6 to TRBJ1-1; D unclear. The CDR3 sequence is 12 residues long. Trimming removed 10 bases at V and 1 base at J, with 10 bases between. CDR1 is MNHNY and CDR2 is SVGAGI in the germline V gene (reference sequence). The CDR3 DNA reads as TGTGCCACGTGGGCAGCGAACACTGAAGCTTTCTTT. Residues: CATWAANTEAFF.

This chain uses TRBV19 with TRBJ1-1, with D unresolved. The CDR3 has 14 residues. Germline lookup yields CDR1 LNHDA and CDR2 SQIVND (reference sequence). Trimming removed 3 bases from V and 2 bases from J, with 10 bases in between. The CDR3 region has the DNA TGTGCCAGTAGTATCGGGGTTTTAAACACTGAAGCTTTCTTT. Residues: CASSIGVLNTEAFF.

The chain couples TRBV28 to TRBJ1-2; TRBD1 matches 7 bases. Germline CDR1 reads MDHEN; CDR2 reads SYDVKM. The CDR3 loop spans 14 amino acids. The V and J ends lost 3 bases and 4 bases, in that order; junction bases with no gene match: 5. The CDR3 coding sequence is TGTGCCAGCAGTTTCGGGACAGATCTCTATGGCTACACCTTC. Encoded protein: CASSFGTDLYGYTF.

The chain couples TRBV6-5 to TRBJ2-7, with TRBD2 matching 8 bases. Germline lookup yields CDR1 MNHEY and CDR2 SVGAGI. Germline trimming cut 5 bases from V and 4 bases from J; bases unmatched to any gene: 4. This CDR3 has 13 amino acids. The DNA for the CDR3 is TGTGCCAGCAGTAGCGGGAGAAATTACGAGCAGTACTTC. Encoded protein: CASSSGRNYEQYF.